This T cell receptor beta chain was sequenced for a study of OX40 agonist ivuxolimab in advanced cancers. Libraries were prepared by immunoSEQ multiplex PCR; TCRdb keeps only in-frame clonotypes and omits some of them. The table has 9,500 to 15,000 clones, about 75% seen once; the top ten hold around 30%. The CDR3 length is 14 residues. The V gene lost 3 bases and the J gene lost 0 bases, with 7 bases spanning the gap. The germline V gene has CDR1 SGHVS and CDR2 FQNEAQ. The origin of this receptor is an adult with an advanced solid tumor such as melanoma, head and neck, liver or kidney cancer. Here the sequenced sample was CD4+ or CD8+ T cells sorted from blood, taken in a trial of the OX40 agonist ivuxolimab. J is TRBJ2-3 and V is TRBV7-8; D is ambiguous. The CDR3 reads CASSFPGSTDTQYF. CDR3 bases: TGTGCCAGCAGCTTCCCCGGGAGCACAGATACGCAGTATTTT.